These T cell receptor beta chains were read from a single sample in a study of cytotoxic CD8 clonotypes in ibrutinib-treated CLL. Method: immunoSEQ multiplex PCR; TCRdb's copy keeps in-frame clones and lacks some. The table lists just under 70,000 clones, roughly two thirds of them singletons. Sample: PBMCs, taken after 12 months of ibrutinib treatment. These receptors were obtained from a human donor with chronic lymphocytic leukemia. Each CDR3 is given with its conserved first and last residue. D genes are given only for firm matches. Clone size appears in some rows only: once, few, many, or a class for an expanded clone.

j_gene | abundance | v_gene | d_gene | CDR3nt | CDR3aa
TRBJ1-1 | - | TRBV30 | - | TGTGCCTGCGAACATGACAGAAACACTGAAGCTTTCTTT | CACEHDRNTEAFF
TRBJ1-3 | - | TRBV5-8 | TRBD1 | TGTGCCAGCAGCCCCTGGACAGGACGCTCTGGAAACACCATATATTTT | CASSPWTGRSGNTIYF
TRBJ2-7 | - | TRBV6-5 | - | TGTGCCAGCACCGGAGAGATGGGGCAGTACTTC | CASTGEMGQYF
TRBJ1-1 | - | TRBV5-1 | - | TGCGCCAGCAGCCTGCTCCCGGACGGAACTGAAGCTTTCTTT | CASSLLPDGTEAFF
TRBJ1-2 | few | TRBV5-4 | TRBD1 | TGTGCCAGCAGCTCCCCGACAGGGGACGGCTACACCTTC | CASSSPTGDGYTF
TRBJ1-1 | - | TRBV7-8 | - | TGTGCCAGCAGCTTACTCCCAGGGGTGATGAACACTGAAGCTTTCTTT | CASSLLPGVMNTEAFF
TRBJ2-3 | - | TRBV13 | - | TGTGCCAGCAGCTTACAAGCGGGCCGGTTAGATACGCAGTATTTT | CASSLQAGRLDTQYF
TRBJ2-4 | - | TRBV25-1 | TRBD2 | TGTGCCAGCTCCCTAGCGGGGGAGGCCAAAAACATTCAGTACTTC | CASSLAGEAKNIQYF
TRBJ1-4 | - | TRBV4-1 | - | TGCGCCAGCAGCCAAGCGCCCGGGAAGGTCGATGAAAAACTGTTTTTT | CASSQAPGKVDEKLFF
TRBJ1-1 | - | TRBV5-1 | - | TGCGCCAGCAGCCCCGGGGAGGGTGGGGAAGAAGCTTTCTTT | CASSPGEGGEEAFF